These 20 T cell receptor beta chains were all obtained from the same sample, sequenced in a study of shared clonotypes between healthy human individuals. Naive CD8 cells were CD45RO-negative, positively selected for CCR7, excluding terminally differentiated effector memory CD45RA+ cells. Measured with immunoSEQ multiplex PCR; TCRdb has only the in-frame clones, and not every one. The sample comprises about 2.2 million clones, 93% of which are singletons, and about 1.7% rests with the top ten. The sequenced sample consisted of naive CD8+ T cells from PBMCs. These receptor sequences come from a man younger than 35 in good health. Some clones in this sample may be carry-over from other donors' samples.

This chain joins TRBV5-1 and TRBJ1-2, with no clear D. This CDR3 is 15 amino acids long. Germline CDR1 reads SGHRS; CDR2 reads YFSETQ. V lost 4 bases and J lost 6, with 19 bases in between. The CDR3 is CASSERVTSINGYTF. CDR3 bases: TGCGCCAGCAGCGAACGAGTGACCTCAATCAATGGCTACACCTTC.

Details on this clone: Additional DNA sequences in this sample encode the identical CDR3. This chain uses TRBV19 with TRBJ2-1; 9 bases line up with TRBD2. Germline loops: CDR1 LNHDA, CDR2 SQIVND (reference sequence). V lost 5 bases, J lost 4 bases, and 3 bases stayed unmatched. This CDR3 is 14 amino acids long. For the CDR3, the DNA is TGTGCCAGTAGTCCCAGCGGGGGGTACAATGAGCAGTTCTTC. As protein: CASSPSGGYNEQFF.

The chain is built from TRBV5-6 and TRBJ2-7; a weak D match, TRBD2 (6 bases). Germline V gene lookup returns CDR1 SGHDT and CDR2 YYEEEE. V was trimmed by 5 bases and J by 7 bases, leaving 10 bases between them. The CDR3 has 11 residues. The CDR3 loop is CASRGGGEQYF. CDR3 in DNA: TGTGCCAGCAGGGGAGGTGGGGAGCAGTACTTC.

The V call is TRBV27, the J call TRBJ1-1, with D unresolved. Trimming took 8 bases from V and 1 from J, leaving 14 bases between them. CDR3 size: 14 residues. Germline V gene sequence: CDR1 MNHEY, CDR2 SMNVEV (reference sequence). This CDR3 is CASSMAAENTEAFF. The CDR3 DNA sequence: TGTGCCAGCTCCATGGCAGCAGAGAACACTGAAGCTTTCTTT.

The V call is TRBV28, the J call TRBJ1-1, with D possibly TRBD1 on 5 matching bases. V shed 3 bases and J shed 1 base, with 9 bases lying between them. The V gene's germline CDR1 is MDHEN and CDR2 SYDVKM. This CDR3 region has 14 residues. The CDR3: CASSFHRGNTEAFF. The CDR3 coding sequence is TGTGCCAGCAGTTTTCATAGGGGGAACACTGAAGCTTTCTTT.

In regard to this clone: Additional DNA sequences in this sample encode the identical CDR3. J is TRBJ2-3 and V is TRBV9; D is ambiguous. Germline CDR1 SGDLS, CDR2 YYNGEE. Trimming cost V 2 bases and J 2 bases, with 3 bases left between them. This CDR3 comprises 12 residues. CDR3 DNA: TGTGCCAGCAGCGTTCCCACAGATACGCAGTATTTT. Translated, it gives CASSVPTDTQYF.

The chain combines TRBV11-3 with TRBJ2-3; a weak D match, TRBD1 (7 bases). Trimming pared 5 bases from V and 6 bases from J, leaving 15 bases between. This CDR3 is built from 14 residues. Germline lookup yields CDR1 SGHNT and CDR2 YENEEA. The CDR3 is CASSGGGPFDTQYF. CDR3 in DNA: TGTGCCAGCAGCGGAGGGGGCCCCTTTGATACGCAGTATTTT.

The J gene is TRBJ1-2, the V gene TRBV5-5; 9 bases agree with TRBD1. The CDR3 spans 18 residues. Germline CDR1 SGHKS, CDR2 YYEKEE (reference sequence). The V gene end was trimmed by 1 base and the J gene end by 0 bases; junction bases not matched to a gene: 10. The CDR3 DNA reads TGTGCCAGCAGCTTGATGACAGGGGGTACCCTGACTAACTATGGCTACACCTTC. This encodes CASSLMTGGTLTNYGYTF.

This chain joins TRBV6-5 and TRBJ2-4; the D is unclear. The CDR3 has 15 residues. CDR1 MNHEY and CDR2 SVGAGI come from the germline V gene. Deletions cut 7 bases from V and 2 bases from J, with 15 bases between. The CDR3 loop reads CASKSDGDSKNIQYF. The CDR3 nucleotides are TGTGCCAGCAAGTCCGATGGGGATTCCAAAAACATTCAGTACTTC.

The V gene is TRBV11-2, the J gene TRBJ2-7; weak D call: TRBD2 (5 bases). Deletions cut 5 bases from V and 3 bases from J, with 20 bases between. CDR3 size: 16 residues. CDR1 SGHAT and CDR2 FQNNGV come from the germline V gene. CDR3 sequence reads: CASSPTNSVTFYEQYF. The CDR3 DNA is TGTGCCAGCAGCCCGACGAATAGCGTGACTTTCTACGAGCAGTACTTC.

V usage is TRBV30 and J usage is TRBJ2-1, with no clear D. This CDR3 contains 15 residues. Trimming cost V 0 bases and J 0 bases, with 9 bases left between them. In germline, CDR1 is GTSNPN, CDR2 SVGIG (reference sequence). The CDR3 nucleotides are TGTGCCTGGAGTGTACACACGAGCTCCTACAATGAGCAGTTCTTC. Residues: CAWSVHTSSYNEQFF.

The chain has TRBV11-2 and TRBJ2-3; D ambiguous. In germline, CDR1 is SGHAT, CDR2 FQNNGV. This CDR3 has 15 residues. V lost 2 bases and J 2 bases, leaving 11 bases between the germline ends. The CDR3 is CASSLSFAATDTQYF. The CDR3 DNA follows: TGTGCCAGCAGCTTATCTTTCGCCGCCACAGATACGCAGTATTTT.

This chain links TRBV7-8 with TRBJ1-1; perhaps TRBD1 as D (5 bases). Trimming pared 4 bases from V and 5 bases from J, leaving 14 bases between. CDR3 length equals 14 residues. Germline V gene sequence: CDR1 SGHVS, CDR2 FQNEAQ. CDR3 sequence reads: CASSSREADTEAFF. For the CDR3, the DNA is TGTGCCAGCAGCTCCAGGGAGGCGGATACTGAAGCTTTCTTT. The whole variable domain, filled in from reference TRBV7-8 and TRBJ1-1, reads GAGVSQSPRYKVAKRGQDVALRCDPISGHVSLFWYQQALGQGPEFLTYFQNEAQLDKSGLPSDRFFAERPEGSVSTLKIQRTQQEDSAVYLCASSSREADTEAFFGQGTRLTVV.

The J gene is TRBJ2-2, the V gene TRBV28; D gene ambiguous. The V end lost 7 bases, the J end lost 5 bases, and 8 bases lay between the germline ends. The length of the CDR3 is 12 residues. CDR1 MDHEN and CDR2 SYDVKM come from the germline V gene. The CDR3 reads CASTTRTGELFF. CDR3 sequence (DNA): TGTGCCAGCACCACAAGAACCGGGGAGCTGTTTTTT.

This chain uses TRBV4-2 with TRBJ2-3; possibly TRBD2 for D (7 bases). Trimming took 0 bases from V and 2 from J, leaving 15 bases between them. From germline, CDR1 is LGHNA and CDR2 YNFKEQ. CDR3 length: 17 residues. The CDR3 region has the DNA TGTGCCAGCAGCCAAGAGGGTAGGGGGGGACCCACAGATACGCAGTATTTT. This translates into CASSQEGRGGPTDTQYF.

Written as DNA, the CDR3 is TGCGCCAGCAGCCGCCTTGGACAGGAGCGCTCTGGAAACACCATATATTTT. Translation: CASSRLGQERSGNTIYF. This rearrangement joins TRBV4-1 to TRBJ1-3; 7 bases line up with TRBD1. Germline V CDR1 and CDR2: MGHRA, YSYEKL. CDR3 length equals 17 residues. V gave up 4 bases and J gave up 0 bases; unmatched junction bases: 9.

J is TRBJ1-2 and V is TRBV11-2, with 7 bases lining up with TRBD1. CDR1 is SGHAT and CDR2 is FQNNGV in the germline V gene. The CDR3 is made up of 13 amino acids. V dropped 5 bases and J dropped 8; count of bases not matched to a gene: 8. CDR3 sequence (DNA): TGTGCCAGCAGCCCGACAGGGACGGGGGGCTACACCTTC. Its protein is CASSPTGTGGYTF. Full variable domain (missing parts from reference TRBV11-2 and TRBJ1-2): EAGVAQSPRYKIIEKRQSVAFWCNPISGHATLYWYQQILGQGPKLLIQFQNNGVVDDSQLPKDRFSAERLKGVDSTLKIQPAKLEDSAVYLCASSPTGTGGYTFGSGTRLTVV.

The chain links TRBV27 to TRBJ2-5, with 10 bases matching TRBD2. The DNA end lines up better with TRBJ2-7; the J call may be wrong. CDR1 and CDR2 from the germline V gene are MNHEY and SMNVEV (reference sequence). The CDR3 runs to 15 residues. CDR3 bases: TGTGCCAGCAGTTTTCTAGCGGGAGCCCGCTACGAGCAGTACTTC. The encoded protein is CASSFLAGARYEQYF.

The V call is TRBV27, the J call TRBJ1-5; no reliable D call. The CDR3 loop spans 15 amino acids. CDR1 MNHEY and CDR2 SMNVEV come from the germline V gene (reference sequence). Trimming removed 3 bases at V and 2 bases at J, with 11 bases between. CDR3 DNA: TGTGCCAGCAGTTTCGTGGGAGGGCGCAATCAGCCCCAGCATTTT. Protein product: CASSFVGGRNQPQHF.

The chain recombines TRBV14 with TRBJ2-5, with a weak D call TRBD1 (6 bases). This CDR3 is 18 amino acids long. Trimming shortened V by 1 base and J by 0 bases, and 18 bases separated the two germline ends. Per germline, CDR1 SGHDN and CDR2 FVKESK. CDR3 residues: CASSQGGQPTMYQETQYF. CDR3 nucleotides: TGTGCCAGCAGCCAAGGAGGACAGCCGACCATGTACCAAGAGACCCAGTACTTC.